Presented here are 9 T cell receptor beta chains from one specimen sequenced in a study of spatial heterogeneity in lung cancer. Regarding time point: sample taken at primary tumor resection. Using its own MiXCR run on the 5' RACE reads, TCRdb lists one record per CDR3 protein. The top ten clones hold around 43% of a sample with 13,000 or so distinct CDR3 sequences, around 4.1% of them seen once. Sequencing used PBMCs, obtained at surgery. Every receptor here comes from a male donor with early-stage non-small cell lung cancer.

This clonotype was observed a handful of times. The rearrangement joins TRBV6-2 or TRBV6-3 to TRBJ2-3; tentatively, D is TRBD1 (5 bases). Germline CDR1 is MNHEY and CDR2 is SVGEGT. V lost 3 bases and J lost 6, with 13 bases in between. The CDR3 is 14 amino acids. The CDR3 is CASSYQGTMDTQYF. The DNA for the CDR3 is TGTGCCAGCAGTTATCAGGGAACGATGGATACGCAGTATTTT.

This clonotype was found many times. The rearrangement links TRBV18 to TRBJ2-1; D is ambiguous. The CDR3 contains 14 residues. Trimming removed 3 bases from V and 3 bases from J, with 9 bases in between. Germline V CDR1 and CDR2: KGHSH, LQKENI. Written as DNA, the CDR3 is TGTGCCAGCTCACCGGGTACCAGCTACAATGAGCAGTTCTTC. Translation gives CASSPGTSYNEQFF.

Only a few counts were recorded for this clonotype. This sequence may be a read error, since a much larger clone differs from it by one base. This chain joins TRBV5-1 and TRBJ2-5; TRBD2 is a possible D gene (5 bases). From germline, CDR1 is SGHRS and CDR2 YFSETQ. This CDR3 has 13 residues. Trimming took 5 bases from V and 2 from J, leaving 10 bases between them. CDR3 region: CASRLEGQETQYF. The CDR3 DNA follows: TGCGCCAGCAGATTAGAGGGACAAGAGACCCAGTACTTC.

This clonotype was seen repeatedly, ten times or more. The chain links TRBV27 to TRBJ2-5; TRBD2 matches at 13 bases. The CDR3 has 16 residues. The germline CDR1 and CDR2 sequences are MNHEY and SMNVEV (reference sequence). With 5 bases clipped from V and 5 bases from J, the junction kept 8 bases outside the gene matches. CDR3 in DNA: TGTGCCAGCAGTCCTCGACTAGCGGGAGGTGGCGAGACCCAGTACTTC. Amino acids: CASSPRLAGGGETQYF.

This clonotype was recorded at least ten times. The CDR3 DNA sequence: TGTGCCAGCAGCTTGGAGGGGCTGGATGAAAAACTGTTTTTT. Translating it yields CASSLEGLDEKLFF. V is TRBV5-4 and J is TRBJ1-4; weak D call: TRBD1 (5 bases). Germline loops: CDR1 SGHNT, CDR2 YYREEE (reference sequence). The CDR3 loop spans 14 amino acids. The ends were cut back, 0 bases at V and 6 bases at J, with 9 bases in the middle.

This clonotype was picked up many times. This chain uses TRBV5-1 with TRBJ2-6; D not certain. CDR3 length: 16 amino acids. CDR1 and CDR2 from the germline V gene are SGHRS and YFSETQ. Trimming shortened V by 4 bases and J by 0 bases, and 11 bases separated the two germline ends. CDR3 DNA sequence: TGCGCCAGCAGCCCGGATCCCCCCTCTGGGGCCAACGTCCTGACTTTC. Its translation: CASSPDPPSGANVLTF.

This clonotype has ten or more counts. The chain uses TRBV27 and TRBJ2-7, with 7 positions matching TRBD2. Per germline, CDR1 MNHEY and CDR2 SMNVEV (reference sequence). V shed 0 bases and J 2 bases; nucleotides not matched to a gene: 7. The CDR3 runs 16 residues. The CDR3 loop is CASSLSFAGATYEQYF. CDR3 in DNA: TGTGCCAGCAGTTTATCTTTCGCGGGAGCCACCTACGAGCAGTACTTC.

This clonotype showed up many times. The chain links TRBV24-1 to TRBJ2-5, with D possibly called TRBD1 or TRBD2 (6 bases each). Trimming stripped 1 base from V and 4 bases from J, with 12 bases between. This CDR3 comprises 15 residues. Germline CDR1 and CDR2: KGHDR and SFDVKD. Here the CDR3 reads CATSDFGGRGETQYF. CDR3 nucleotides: TGTGCCACCAGTGATTTTGGGGGGCGAGGAGAGACCCAGTACTTC.

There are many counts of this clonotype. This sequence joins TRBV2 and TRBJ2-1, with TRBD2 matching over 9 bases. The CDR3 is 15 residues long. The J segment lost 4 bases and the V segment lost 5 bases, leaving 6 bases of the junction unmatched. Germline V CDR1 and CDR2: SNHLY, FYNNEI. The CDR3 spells CASSPAGGPYNEQFF. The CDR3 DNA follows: TGTGCCAGCAGTCCGGCGGGAGGGCCTTACAATGAGCAGTTCTTC.